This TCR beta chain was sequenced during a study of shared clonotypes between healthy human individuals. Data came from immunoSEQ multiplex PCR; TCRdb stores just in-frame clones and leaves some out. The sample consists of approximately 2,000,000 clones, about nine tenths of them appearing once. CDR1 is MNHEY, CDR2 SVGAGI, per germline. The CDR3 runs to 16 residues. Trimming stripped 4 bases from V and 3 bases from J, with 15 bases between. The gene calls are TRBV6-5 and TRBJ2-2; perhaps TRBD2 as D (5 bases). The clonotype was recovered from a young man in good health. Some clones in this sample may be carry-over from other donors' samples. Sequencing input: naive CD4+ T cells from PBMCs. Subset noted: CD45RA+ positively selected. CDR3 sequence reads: CASSLWTGMDTGELFF. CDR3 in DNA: TGTGCCAGCAGTTTATGGACCGGGATGGACACCGGGGAGCTGTTTTTT.